This entry lists 24 T cell receptor beta chains sequenced from one sample in a study of blood T cell repertoires in COVID-19. Produced via immunoSEQ multiplex PCR; TCRdb's table is partial and in-frame only. The sample contains around 69,000 clones, approximately 86% of which appear only once. Source material: peripheral blood. These receptors came from a man in his forties or fifties with active COVID-19.

This clone occurred once. This rearrangement joins TRBV3-1 (or the pseudogene TRBV3-2) to TRBJ2-1; 12 bases align to TRBD1. CDR1 and CDR2 (germline): LGHDT, YNNKEL (reference sequence). J gave up 7 bases and V 5 bases, and 6 bases lay outside the gene matches. The CDR3 is 15 residues long. The chain's CDR3 is CASSEGQGARNEQFF. DNA for the CDR3: TGTGCCAGCAGCGAGGGACAGGGGGCCAGAAATGAGCAGTTCTTC.

The chain has TRBV27 and TRBJ1-1; no definite D call. Germline V gene lookup returns CDR1 MNHEY and CDR2 SMNVEV (reference sequence). V gave up 3 bases and J gave up 6 bases, with 14 bases separating them. The CDR3 loop spans 14 amino acids. CDR3 residues: CASSFAPRQSEAFF. The CDR3 DNA reads TGTGCCAGCAGTTTCGCTCCGAGGCAGTCTGAAGCTTTCTTT.

Here the CDR3 reads CASSLLAAYEQYF. Here the CDR3 DNA reads TGCGCCAGCAGCTTGCTAGCGGCCTACGAGCAGTACTTC. The chain employs TRBV5-1 and TRBJ2-7; 7 bases map to TRBD2. Germline CDR1 and CDR2: SGHRS and YFSETQ. Trimming at V came to 1 base and at J to 2 bases, leaving 0 bases not matched to a gene. CDR3 length equals 13 residues.

J is TRBJ2-1 and V is TRBV5-5; 10 positions match TRBD2. This CDR3 is built from 15 residues. Germline assignment: CDR1 SGHKS and CDR2 YYEKEE (reference sequence). Trimming cost V 1 base and J 6 bases; bases outside gene matches: 4. The DNA for the CDR3 is TGTGCCAGCAGCTTGTCGCTAGCGGGAGTCAATGAGCAGTTCTTC. Translated: CASSLSLAGVNEQFF.

This chain's CDR3 is CASSPTAGVRSYNEQFF. The CDR3 region has the DNA TGTGCCAGCAGCCCCACCGCAGGGGTTAGGTCCTACAATGAGCAGTTCTTC. The chain has TRBV3-1 (or the pseudogene TRBV3-2) and TRBJ2-1, with a weak D call TRBD1 (6 bases). Looked up from germline, CDR1 is LGHDT and CDR2 is YNNKEL (reference sequence). There are 17 residues in the CDR3. V gave up 4 bases and J gave up 1 base, with 17 bases separating them.

This clone was observed a handful of times. The chain combines TRBV5-1 with TRBJ2-5; D gene ambiguous. V lost 4 bases and J lost 1, with 11 bases in between. This CDR3 comprises 14 residues. From germline, CDR1 is SGHRS and CDR2 YFSETQ. CDR3 region: CASSPGGSQETQYF. DNA for the CDR3: TGCGCCAGCAGCCCCGGCGGCAGCCAAGAGACCCAGTACTTC.

Worth noting for this clone: Other DNA sequences in the sample encode the same CDR3. The chain employs TRBV3-1 (or the pseudogene TRBV3-2) and TRBJ2-3; 8 positions agree with TRBD2. Germline CDR1 reads LGHDT; CDR2 reads YNNKEL (reference sequence). CDR3 size: 15 residues. V lost 4 bases and J lost 3; bases outside the gene matches: 6. The CDR3 DNA reads TGTGCCAGCAGCCGGAGCGGGGGTGGAACAGATACGCAGTATTTT. It translates to CASSRSGGGTDTQYF.

The V and J genes are TRBV2 and TRBJ2-2; TRBD1 matches at 7 bases. V trimming: 5 bases; J trimming: 2 bases; junction bases outside the gene matches: 8. The CDR3 spans 16 residues. Germline values: CDR1 SNHLY, CDR2 FYNNEI. CDR3: CASSRQGVKNTGELFF. As DNA, the CDR3 is TGTGCCAGCAGTAGGCAGGGGGTCAAAAACACCGGGGAGCTGTTTTTT.

The V gene is TRBV28, the J gene TRBJ2-3; possibly TRBD1 for D (6 bases). The V and J ends lost 7 bases and 2 bases respectively, with 13 bases between them. This CDR3 spans 14 amino acids. Germline-derived CDR1 and CDR2 are MDHEN and SYDVKM. CDR3 residues: CASTLQGSTDTQYF. DNA for the CDR3: TGTGCCAGCACCTTGCAGGGGTCCACAGATACGCAGTATTTT.

V is TRBV28 and J is TRBJ1-3; D gene unclear. CDR3 length equals 16 residues. Germline CDR1 and CDR2: MDHEN and SYDVKM. The V end lost 6 bases, the J end lost 4 bases, and 19 bases lay between the germline ends. CDR3 region: CASSPTPGGLGNTIYF. The CDR3 DNA sequence: TGTGCCAGCAGCCCTACACCGGGAGGGTTAGGAAACACCATATATTTT.

CDR3 sequence reads: CASSLQGLGETQYF. CDR3 in DNA: TGTGCCAGCAGCTTACAGGGCCTCGGAGAGACCCAGTACTTC. This chain uses TRBV7-6 with TRBJ2-5; the D gene is possibly TRBD1 (5 bases). Trimming left V 2 bases short and J 4 bases short, with 11 bases between. CDR1 and CDR2 (germline): SGHVS, FNYEAQ. The CDR3 runs to 14 residues.

The chain carries TRBV9 and TRBJ2-1; tentatively, D is TRBD2 (6 bases). This CDR3 has 15 amino acids. V was trimmed by 1 base and J by 8 bases, leaving 16 bases between them. Germline V gene lookup returns CDR1 SGDLS and CDR2 YYNGEE. CDR3: CASSVRDWEPHEQFF. CDR3 in DNA: TGTGCCAGCAGCGTAAGGGACTGGGAACCCCATGAGCAGTTCTTC.

In its sample, this clone was seen once. This rearrangement joins TRBV25-1 to TRBJ1-1, with D maybe TRBD1 (5 bases). V lost 4 bases and J 4 bases, leaving 19 bases between the germline ends. The CDR3 is 16 amino acids. From germline, CDR1 is MGHDK and CDR2 SYGVNS. DNA for the CDR3: TGTGCCAGCAGTGGGCCGGGACTTAGGCGACGCACTGAAGCTTTCTTT. It codes for CASSGPGLRRRTEAFF.

The CDR3 reads CASSLEGGLNQPQHF. Here the CDR3 DNA reads TGCGCCAGCAGCTTGGAAGGGGGCCTCAATCAGCCCCAGCATTTT. The chain links TRBV5-1 to TRBJ1-5; 7 bases agree with TRBD1. The junction had 3 bases not matched to a gene; V was cut back by 0 bases and J by 3 bases. Germline values: CDR1 SGHRS, CDR2 YFSETQ. The CDR3 loop spans 15 amino acids.

The rearrangement uses TRBV29-1 and TRBJ1-1, with 9 bases identical to TRBD1. V gave up 8 bases and J gave up 10 bases; unmatched junction bases: 20. The CDR3 totals 15 residues. Germline V lookup: CDR1 SQVTM, CDR2 ANQGSEA. The CDR3 here is CSTRSRGTGGAVAFF. In nucleotides, the CDR3 is TGCAGCACGCGGAGTAGGGGCACAGGGGGCGCCGTAGCTTTCTTT. Using reference TRBV29-1 and TRBJ1-1 for the parts outside the CDR3, the full variable domain is SAVISQKPSRDICQRGTSLTIQCQVDSQVTMMFWYRQQPGQSLTLIATANQGSEATYESGFVIDKFPISRPNLTFSTLTVSNMSPEDSSIYLCSTRSRGTGGAVAFFGQGTRLTVV.

The chain uses TRBV7-2 and TRBJ2-2, with a weak D call TRBD1 (5 bases). Trimming took off 3 bases at V and 6 bases at J, with 14 bases between the two ends. The CDR3 totals 15 residues. Per germline, CDR1 SGHTA and CDR2 FQGNSA. The CDR3 here is CASSLSPPGSGELFF. CDR3 in DNA: TGTGCCAGCAGCTTGTCCCCCCCAGGGTCCGGGGAGCTGTTTTTT.

The chain links TRBV2 to TRBJ1-1; D gene unclear. Germline-derived CDR1 and CDR2 are SNHLY and FYNNEI. Trimming removed 8 bases from V and 7 bases from J, with 8 bases in between. This CDR3 has 10 amino acids. CDR3 loop: CASGEGEAFF. The CDR3 nucleotides are TGTGCCAGCGGAGAGGGTGAAGCTTTCTTT.

The chain uses TRBV7-3 and TRBJ2-1; 9 bases are a match to TRBD1. In germline, CDR1 is SGHTA, CDR2 FQGTGA. The CDR3 has 17 residues. V was pared by 1 base and J by 5 bases, with 9 bases of the junction left unmatched. CDR3 residues: CASSLSSGTGYHNEQFF. The CDR3 bases are TGTGCCAGCAGCTTAAGCTCCGGGACAGGGTACCACAATGAGCAGTTCTTC. The variable domain in full, completed from reference TRBV7-3 and TRBJ2-1, reads GAGVSQTPSNKVTEKGKYVELRCDPISGHTALYWYRQSLGQGPEFLIYFQGTGAADDSGLPNDRFFAVRPEGSVSTLKIQRTERGDSAVYLCASSLSSGTGYHNEQFFGPGTRLTVL.

This clone was observed a single time. This rearrangement joins TRBV6-2 or TRBV6-3 to TRBJ2-7; TRBD2 is a possible D gene (6 bases). Between the trimmed V and J ends, which lost 6 bases and 2 bases, there was a span of 23 bases. The V gene's germline CDR1 is MNHEY and CDR2 SVGEGT. The CDR3 extends over 17 amino acids. The CDR3: CASSPDLLRGLTYEQYV. The CDR3 bases are TGTGCCAGCAGCCCAGACCTCTTGCGGGGACTTACCTACGAGCAGTACGTC.

This clone was detected once. The chain carries TRBV6-5 and TRBJ2-5, with D perhaps matching TRBD1 (6 bases). The CDR3 is 14 residues long. Germline V lookup: CDR1 MNHEY, CDR2 SVGAGI. V shed 0 bases and J shed 5 bases, with 10 bases lying between them. This CDR3 reads CASSYSGRGETQYF. CDR3 nucleotides: TGTGCCAGCAGTTACTCGGGCAGGGGTGAGACCCAGTACTTC.

This rearrangement joins TRBV18 to TRBJ2-6, with D perhaps TRBD2 (7 bases). V lost 1 base to trimming and J lost 2 bases, with 24 bases between them. This CDR3 is built from 21 residues. CDR1 is KGHSH, CDR2 LQKENI, per germline. The CDR3 DNA sequence: TGTGCCAGCTCACCACTCAATCCAAGGGGAGGGGGAACGACTGGGGCCAACGTCCTGACTTTC. Its protein is CASSPLNPRGGGTTGANVLTF. Supplemented by reference TRBV18 and TRBJ2-6, the full variable domain reads NAGVMQNPRHLVRRRGQEARLRCSPMKGHSHVYWYRQLPEEGLKFMVYLQKENIIDESGMPKERFSAEFPKEGPSILRIQQVVRGDSAAYFCASSPLNPRGGGTTGANVLTFGAGSRLTVL.

A single count supports this clone. V usage is TRBV18 and J usage is TRBJ2-2, with D tentatively TRBD1 (5 bases). With 3 bases removed from V and 2 bases from J, the gap between germline ends came to 16 bases. The germline gives CDR1 KGHSH, CDR2 LQKENI. The CDR3 loop spans 17 amino acids. CDR3 sequence reads: CASSPRRQSTNTGELFF. The CDR3 nucleotides read TGTGCCAGCTCACCGCGCCGACAGTCGACAAACACCGGGGAGCTGTTTTTT. The full variable domain, with the rest looked up from reference TRBV18 and TRBJ2-2, is NAGVMQNPRHLVRRRGQEARLRCSPMKGHSHVYWYRQLPEEGLKFMVYLQKENIIDESGMPKERFSAEFPKEGPSILRIQQVVRGDSAAYFCASSPRRQSTNTGELFFGEGSRLTVL.

A single count supports this clone. The rearrangement uses TRBV10-1 and TRBJ1-2, with no clear D. The germline V gene has CDR1 WNHNN and CDR2 SYGVQD (reference sequence). Trimming removed 0 bases from V and 3 bases from J, with 5 bases in between. CDR3 size: 13 residues. The CDR3: CASSESTDYGYTF. DNA for the CDR3: TGCGCCAGCAGTGAGTCTACGGACTATGGCTACACCTTC.

The rearrangement links TRBV5-4 to TRBJ1-4; 7 nucleotides match TRBD1. The CDR3 has 16 residues. Germline V gene sequence: CDR1 SGHNT, CDR2 YYREEE (reference sequence). V lost 5 bases to trimming and J lost 0 bases; unmatched junction nucleotides: 7. CDR3 amino acids: CASSPGGGSTNEKLFF. DNA for the CDR3: TGTGCCAGCAGTCCCGGAGGGGGCTCAACTAATGAAAAACTGTTTTTT.